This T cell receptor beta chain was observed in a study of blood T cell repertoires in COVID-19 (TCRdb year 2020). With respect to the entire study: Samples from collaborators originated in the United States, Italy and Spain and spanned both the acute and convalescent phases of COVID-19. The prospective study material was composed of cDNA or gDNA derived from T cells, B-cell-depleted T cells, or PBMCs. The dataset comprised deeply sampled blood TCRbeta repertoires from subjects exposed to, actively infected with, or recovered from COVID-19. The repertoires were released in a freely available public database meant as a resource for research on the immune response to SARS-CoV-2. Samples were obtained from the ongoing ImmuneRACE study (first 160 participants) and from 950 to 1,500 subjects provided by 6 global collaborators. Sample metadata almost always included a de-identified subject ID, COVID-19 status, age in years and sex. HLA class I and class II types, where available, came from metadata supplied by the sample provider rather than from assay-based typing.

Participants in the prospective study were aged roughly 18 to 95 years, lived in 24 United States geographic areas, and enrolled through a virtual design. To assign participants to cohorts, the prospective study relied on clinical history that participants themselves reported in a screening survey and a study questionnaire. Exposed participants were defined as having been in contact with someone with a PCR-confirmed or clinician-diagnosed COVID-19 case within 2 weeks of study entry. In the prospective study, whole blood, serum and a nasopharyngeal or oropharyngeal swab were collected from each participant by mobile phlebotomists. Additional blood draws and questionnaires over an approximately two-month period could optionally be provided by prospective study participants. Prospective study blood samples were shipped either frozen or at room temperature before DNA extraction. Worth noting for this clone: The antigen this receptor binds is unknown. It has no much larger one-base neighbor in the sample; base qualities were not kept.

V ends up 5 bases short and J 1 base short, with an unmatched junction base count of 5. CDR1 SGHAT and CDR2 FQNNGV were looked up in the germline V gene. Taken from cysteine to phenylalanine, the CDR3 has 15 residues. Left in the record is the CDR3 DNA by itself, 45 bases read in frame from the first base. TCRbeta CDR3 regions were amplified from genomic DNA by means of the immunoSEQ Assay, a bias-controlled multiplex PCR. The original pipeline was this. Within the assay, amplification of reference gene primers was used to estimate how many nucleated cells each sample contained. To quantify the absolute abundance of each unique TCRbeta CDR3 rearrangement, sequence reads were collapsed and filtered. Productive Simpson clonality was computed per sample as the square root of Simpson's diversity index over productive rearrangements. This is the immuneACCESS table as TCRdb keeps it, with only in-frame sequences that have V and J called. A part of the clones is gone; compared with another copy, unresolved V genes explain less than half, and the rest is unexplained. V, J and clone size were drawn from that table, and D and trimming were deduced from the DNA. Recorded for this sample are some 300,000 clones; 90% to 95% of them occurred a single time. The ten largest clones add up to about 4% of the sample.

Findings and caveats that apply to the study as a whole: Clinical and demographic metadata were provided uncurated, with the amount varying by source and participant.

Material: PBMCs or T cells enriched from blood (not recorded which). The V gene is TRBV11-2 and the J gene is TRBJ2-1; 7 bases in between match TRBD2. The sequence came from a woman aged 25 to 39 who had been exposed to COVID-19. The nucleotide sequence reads TGTGCCAGCAGCCCGGGGACTACTTCCTACAATGAGCAGTTCTTC. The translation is CASSPGTTSYNEQFF.